The next 18 T cell receptor beta chains were all read from a single sample in a study of T cell responses to AZD1222 COVID-19 vaccine. The protocol was immunoSEQ multiplex PCR, while the TCRdb copy is restricted to in-frame clones and leaves out a portion. The repertoire includes 150,000 or so clones, 85% to 95% of them detected once, and about 1.4% sits in the top ten. The starting material was peripheral blood, obtained 28 days after the second AZD1222 dose. The receptors come from an adult who received the AZD1222 COVID-19 vaccine.

The chain uses TRBV6-5 and TRBJ1-2; TRBD1 matches 9 bases. This CDR3 has 15 amino acids. Germline CDR1 is MNHEY and CDR2 is SVGAGI. V was clipped by 6 bases and J by 1 base; unmatched bases: 6. Here the CDR3 DNA reads TGTGCCAGCAGGGACAGGGGTTCGGTTAACTATGGCTACACCTTC. Protein sequence: CASRDRGSVNYGYTF.

The chain employs TRBV19 and TRBJ1-2; tentative D call: TRBD1 (5 bases). Germline-derived CDR1 and CDR2 are LNHDA and SQIVND (reference sequence). V was trimmed by 0 bases and J by 4 bases, leaving 12 bases between them. The length of the CDR3 is 15 residues. CDR3 nucleotides: TGTGCCAGTAGTATAGACCCGAGGGGCAGCTATGGCTACACCTTC. Amino acid sequence: CASSIDPRGSYGYTF.

The table lists this clone with a count of one. The rearrangement uses TRBV6-5 and TRBJ2-2; 10 nucleotides match TRBD1. Germline trimming cut 7 bases from V and 4 bases from J; bases unmatched to any gene: 6. This CDR3 comprises 15 residues. Per the germline V gene, CDR1 is MNHEY and CDR2 is SVGAGI. The CDR3, as DNA: TGTGCCAGCAACCCCGGGACAGGGGCCACCGGGGAGCTGTTTTTT. This gives the protein CASNPGTGATGELFF.

J is TRBJ2-4 and V is TRBV5-1; 7 bases line up with TRBD1. The CDR3 consists of 14 residues. V shed 4 bases, J shed 6 bases, and the junction held 7 bases outside the gene matches. The germline V gene encodes CDR1 SGHRS and CDR2 YFSETQ. CDR3 coding DNA: TGCGCCAGCAGCCCCGGACAGGAACCAAACATTCAGTACTTC. It specifies CASSPGQEPNIQYF.

The rearrangement uses TRBV9 and TRBJ2-3, with D hard to call. The germline V and J ends were trimmed by 4 bases and 0 bases, with 15 bases remaining between them. The V gene's germline CDR1 is SGDLS and CDR2 YYNGEE. The CDR3 is made up of 16 amino acids. The CDR3 region has the DNA TGTGCCAGCAGCCCCCCGGGTGCGTCGAGCACAGATACGCAGTATTTT. Translation gives CASSPPGASSTDTQYF.

This chain connects TRBV19 to TRBJ1-2; D remains ambiguous. This CDR3 has 11 residues. Trimming removed 2 bases from V and 7 bases from J, with 5 bases in between. Germline CDR1 reads LNHDA; CDR2 reads SQIVND (reference sequence). CDR3 in amino acids: CASSINGGYTF. The DNA of the CDR3 is TGTGCCAGTAGTATAAATGGTGGCTACACCTTC.

The CDR3 region has the DNA TGTGCCAGCAGCGAGGACGCCGCCTACGAGCAGTACTTC. Translation gives CASSEDAAYEQYF. The V gene is TRBV2, the J gene TRBJ2-7, with no clear D. V gave up 6 bases and J gave up 2 bases, with 11 bases separating them. The CDR3 consists of 13 residues. Germline V gives CDR1 SNHLY, CDR2 FYNNEI.

J is TRBJ2-1 and V is TRBV10-3; D is undetermined. Looked up from germline, CDR1 is ENHRY and CDR2 is SYGVKD. CDR3 size: 15 residues. The ends were cut back, 5 bases at V and 6 bases at J, with 17 bases in the middle. CDR3 DNA sequence: TGTGCCATCAGTAAGACGGGCGGCTCAAGCAATGAGCAGTTCTTC. It yields the protein CAISKTGGSSNEQFF.

This chain uses TRBV21-1 with TRBJ2-5. TRBV21-1 has pseudogene status. The CDR3 runs 14 residues. The CDR3 region is CASQEGGWRETQYF. CDR3 nucleotides: TGTGCCAGCCAGGAGGGGGGCTGGAGAGAGACCCAGTACTTC.

CDR3 residues: CASDEAGTDTQYF. The DNA for the CDR3 is TGTGCCAGCGATGAGGCAGGAACAGATACGCAGTATTTT. J is TRBJ2-3 and V is TRBV7-9; no reliable D call. The CDR3 runs 13 residues. Germline V gene sequence: CDR1 SEHNR, CDR2 FQNEAQ (reference sequence). V lost 8 bases and J lost 3, with 12 bases in between.

The rearrangement uses TRBV30 and TRBJ1-3, with D unclear. Deletions cut 3 bases from V and 6 bases from J, with 9 bases between. The length of the CDR3 is 12 residues. Germline V CDR1 and CDR2: GTSNPN, SVGIG (reference sequence). The CDR3 here is CAWRLRVNTIYF. CDR3 nucleotide sequence: TGTGCCTGGAGGTTACGGGTAAACACCATATATTTT.

V is TRBV12-3 or TRBV12-4 and J is TRBJ2-7, with D unclear. This CDR3 is built from 13 residues. Trimming removed 3 bases at V and 4 bases at J, with 10 bases between. CDR3 sequence: CASSFGPSYEQYF. The CDR3, as DNA: TGTGCCAGCAGTTTCGGGCCGTCATACGAGCAGTACTTC.

V and J are TRBV29-1 and TRBJ1-1, with a weak D call TRBD1 (6 bases). With 6 bases removed from V and 11 bases from J, the gap between germline ends came to 22 bases. CDR1 and CDR2 from the germline V gene are SQVTM and ANQGSEA. The CDR3 has 13 residues. The CDR3 sequence: CSVIRGRGQDAFF. The DNA for the CDR3 is TGCAGCGTCATACGCGGCCGGGGGCAAGATGCTTTCTTT.

This clone was detected only a few times. This chain joins TRBV10-1 and TRBJ1-1; D is uncertain. CDR1 is WNHNN, CDR2 SYGVQD, per germline (reference sequence). This CDR3 region has 14 residues. Between the trimmed V and J ends, which lost 0 bases and 5 bases, there was a span of 10 bases. The CDR3 region is CASSESGRRTEAFF. CDR3 bases: TGCGCCAGCAGTGAGTCGGGCCGAAGGACTGAAGCTTTCTTT.

The chain is built from TRBV2 and TRBJ1-1, with a weak D call TRBD1 (6 bases). The CDR3 loop spans 14 amino acids. V lost 3 bases and J lost 1, with 9 bases in between. The germline gives CDR1 SNHLY, CDR2 FYNNEI. CDR3 in DNA: TGTGCCAGCAGTGACAGGGGTCGGAACACTGAAGCTTTCTTT. Amino acids: CASSDRGRNTEAFF.

CDR3 amino acids: CSVGLRGETQYF. DNA of the CDR3: TGCAGCGTTGGGTTGAGAGGCGAGACCCAGTACTTC. The chain uses TRBV29-1 and TRBJ2-5; D is ambiguous. Germline loops: CDR1 SQVTM, CDR2 ANQGSEA. The V and J ends lost 4 bases and 5 bases respectively, with 11 bases between them. The CDR3 is made up of 12 amino acids.

The gene calls are TRBV4-2 and TRBJ2-7; D is perhaps TRBD1 (6 bases). This CDR3 region has 14 residues. V was shortened by 4 bases and J by 6 bases, with 16 bases between the two germline ends. Germline values: CDR1 LGHNA, CDR2 YNFKEQ. The CDR3 DNA reads as TGTGCCAGCAGCCCCGGACAGCCAGGGAGCGAGCAGTACTTC. It is translated as CASSPGQPGSEQYF.

The chain couples TRBV5-4 to TRBJ2-4, with TRBD2 as a possible D gene (6 bases). V was trimmed by 1 base and J by 4 bases, leaving 9 bases between them. Looked up from germline, CDR1 is SGHNT and CDR2 is YYREEE (reference sequence). The CDR3 runs to 14 residues. CDR3: CASSLPGGKNIQYF. The CDR3 region has the DNA TGTGCCAGCAGCTTGCCCGGAGGGAAAAACATTCAGTACTTC.